The rows below give T cell receptor beta chains drawn from one sample of a study of cytomegalovirus exposure and HLA in healthy donors. Method: immunoSEQ multiplex PCR; TCRdb's copy keeps in-frame clones and lacks some. The sample lists roughly 150,000 clones, about 72% occurring once. The sequencing sample was made of PBMCs. These receptors were obtained from a man aged 35 to 55 in good health and CMV-seronegative. CDR3s include the opening cysteine and the closing phenylalanine or tryptophan. The D gene is left open where the match is weak. For some rows the clone size is stated as once, few or many, or as a class when expanded; others skip it.

>TRBV6-5|.|TRBJ1-2|15|.
TGTGCCAGCAGTCCCCTCCGGGACAACAACTATGGCTACACCTTC
CASSPLRDNNYGYTF
>TRBV9|.|TRBJ2-1|15|TRBD2
TGTGCCAGCAGCCAGGGACTAGCGGGGTTGAATGAGCAGTTCTTC
CASSQGLAGLNEQFF
>TRBV25-1|.|TRBJ2-4|17|.
TGTGCCAGCAGTGAATGGGGAAGGGGAATAGCCAAAAACATTCAGTACTTC
CASSEWGRGIAKNIQYF
>TRBV28|.|TRBJ2-5|15|.
TGTGCCAGCAGTTTTACTTCTGGGGCTGGGTGGGCCCAGTACTTC
CASSFTSGAGWAQYF
>TRBV15|.|TRBJ2-7|15|.
TGTGCCACCAGCAGAGAGAGACAGCCTTACTACGAGCAGTACTTC
CATSRERQPYYEQYF
>TRBV2|.|TRBJ1-2|13|.
TGTGCCAGGACAGAGACAGGCCACTATGGCTACACCTTC
CARTETGHYGYTF
>TRBV12-5|.|TRBJ1-5|11|.
TGTGCTAGTGGCTCCAATCAGCCCCAGCATTTT
CASGSNQPQHF
>TRBV7-2|.|TRBJ2-7|12|.
TGTGCCAGCAGCCTCCTAGCCTACGAGCAGTACTTC
CASSLLAYEQYF
>TRBV4-1|.|TRBJ2-1|13|TRBD1
TGCGCCAGCAGCGGGCACAGGGGGAATGAGCAGTTCTTC
CASSGHRGNEQFF
>TRBV9|.|TRBJ1-1|13|.
TGTGCCAGCAGCGCAACTTGGTCCCAGGGAGCTTTCTTT
CASSATWSQGAFF
>TRBV13|once|TRBJ2-7|14|TRBD1
TGTGCCAGCAGCAACGGACAGGACTCCTACGAGCAGTACTTC
CASSNGQDSYEQYF